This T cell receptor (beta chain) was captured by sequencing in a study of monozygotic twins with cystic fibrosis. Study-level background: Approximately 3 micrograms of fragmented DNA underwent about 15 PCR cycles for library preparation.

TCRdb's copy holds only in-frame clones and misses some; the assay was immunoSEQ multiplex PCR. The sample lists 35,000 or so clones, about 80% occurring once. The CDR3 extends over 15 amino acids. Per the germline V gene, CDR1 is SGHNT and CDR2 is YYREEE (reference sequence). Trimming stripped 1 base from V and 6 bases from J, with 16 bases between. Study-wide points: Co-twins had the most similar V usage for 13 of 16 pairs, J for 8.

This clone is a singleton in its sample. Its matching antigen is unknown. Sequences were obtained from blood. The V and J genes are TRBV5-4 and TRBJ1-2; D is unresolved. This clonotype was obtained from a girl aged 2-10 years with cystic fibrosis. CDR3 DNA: TGTGCCAGCAGCTTGTTAGGATCGCGGCCCAATGGCTACACCTTC. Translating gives CASSLLGSRPNGYTF.